This T cell receptor (beta chain) was retrieved from a study of T cell responses to AZD1222 COVID-19 vaccine. This CDR3 is 16 amino acids long. CDR1 is KGHSH and CDR2 is LQKENI in the germline V gene. V was trimmed by 2 bases and J by 9 bases, leaving 17 bases between them. Libraries were prepared by immunoSEQ multiplex PCR; TCRdb keeps only in-frame clonotypes and omits some of them. The sample yields 65,000 to 75,000 clones, 60% to 85% seen once. Material: peripheral blood, obtained 28 days after the second AZD1222 dose. The V call is TRBV18, the J call TRBJ1-6; D remains ambiguous. This TCR came from an adult who received the AZD1222 COVID-19 vaccine. CDR3 amino acids: CASSPDLVRLGSPLHF. CDR3 nucleotides: TGTGCCAGCTCACCAGACCTGGTTCGACTAGGTTCACCCCTCCACTTT.